This T cell receptor beta chain was sequenced during a study of blood T cell repertoires in COVID-19. Study overall: In each case, the material was cDNA or gDNA derived from T cells, B-cell-depleted T cells, or PBMCs.

V was trimmed by 0 bases and J by 8 bases, leaving 14 bases between them. The CDR3 contains 15 residues. In germline, CDR1 is SGHDN, CDR2 FVKESK. TCRdb's table, derived via immunoSEQ multiplex PCR, lists solely in-frame clones and lacks some. The sample holds 200,000 or so clones, nearly 85% seen once. Sequenced: peripheral blood. The TCR originated in a woman in her thirties with acute or convalescent COVID-19. The V gene is TRBV14, the J gene TRBJ1-3; D is possibly TRBD1 (5 bases). The CDR3: CASSQDRSRADTIYF. Written as DNA, the CDR3 is TGTGCCAGCAGCCAAGATAGGTCCAGGGCGGACACCATATATTTT.